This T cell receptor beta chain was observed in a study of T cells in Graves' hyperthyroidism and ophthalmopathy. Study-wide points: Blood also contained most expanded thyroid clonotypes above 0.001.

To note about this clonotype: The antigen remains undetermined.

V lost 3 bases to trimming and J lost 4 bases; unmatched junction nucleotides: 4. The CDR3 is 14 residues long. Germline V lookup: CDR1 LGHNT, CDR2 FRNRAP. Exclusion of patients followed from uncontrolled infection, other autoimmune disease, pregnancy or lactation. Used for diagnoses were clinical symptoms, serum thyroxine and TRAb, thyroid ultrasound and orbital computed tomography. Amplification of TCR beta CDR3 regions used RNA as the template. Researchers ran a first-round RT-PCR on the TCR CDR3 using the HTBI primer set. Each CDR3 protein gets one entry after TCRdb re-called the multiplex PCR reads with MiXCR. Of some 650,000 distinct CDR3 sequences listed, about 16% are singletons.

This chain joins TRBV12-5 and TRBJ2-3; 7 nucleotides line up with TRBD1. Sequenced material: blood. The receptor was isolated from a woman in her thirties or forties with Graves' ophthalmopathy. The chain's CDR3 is CASGLQGSADTQYF. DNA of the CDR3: TGTGCTAGTGGTTTACAGGGGAGCGCAGATACGCAGTATTTT. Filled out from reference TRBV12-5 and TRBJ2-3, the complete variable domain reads DARVTQTPRHKVTEMGQEVTMRCQPILGHNTVFWYRQTMMQGLELLAYFRNRAPLDDSGMPKDRFSAEMPDATLATLKIQPSEPRDSAVYFCASGLQGSADTQYFGPGTRLTVL.